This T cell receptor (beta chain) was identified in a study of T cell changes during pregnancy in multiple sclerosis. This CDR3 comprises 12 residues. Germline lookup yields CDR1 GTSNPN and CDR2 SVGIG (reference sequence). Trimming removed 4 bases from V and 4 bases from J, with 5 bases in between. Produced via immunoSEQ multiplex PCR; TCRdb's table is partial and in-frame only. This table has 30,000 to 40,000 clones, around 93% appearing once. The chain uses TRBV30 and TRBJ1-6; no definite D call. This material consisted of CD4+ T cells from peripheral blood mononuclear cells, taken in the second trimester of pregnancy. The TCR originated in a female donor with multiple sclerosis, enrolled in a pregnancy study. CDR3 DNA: TGTGCCTGGAACGGTTATAATTCACCCCTCCACTTT. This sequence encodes CAWNGYNSPLHF.